A single T cell receptor beta chain is shown here with its context. Its target is not known. This entry is derived from a study of blood T cells in healthy people across ages. Together with a sample-barcoded 5' primer, a J-beta primer mix was included in a second PCR lasting roughly 7 to 11 cycles. Each cDNA molecule was tagged by a template-switch adaptor that had 12 random nucleotides. A single record per CDR3 protein comes from TCRdb applying MiXCR to the 5' RACE reads. The sample shows under 1,100,000 distinct CDR3 sequences, under 30% of them seen only once. The junction had 13 bases not matched to a gene; V was cut back by 5 bases and J by 4 bases. The CDR3 is 16 amino acids. The germline CDR1 and CDR2 sequences are SQVTM and ANQGSEA. Regarding the study as a whole: Strong correlation was found linking TCR beta diversity to naive T cell percentage.

The same specimen was also included in a second study, on T cells of mothers and their children. That report adds: Donors comprised three healthy Caucasian mothers plus their six children. The shaping of TCR recombination output by thymic selection is similar in related and unrelated pairs.

The clonotype was recovered from a girl aged 2-9 years in good health. Sample: blood. The V gene is TRBV29-1, the J gene TRBJ2-3; 9 bases match TRBD2. The CDR3 here is CSVRSYSGRGADTQYF. The CDR3 DNA reads TGCAGCGTTCGAAGCTATAGCGGGAGAGGCGCAGATACGCAGTATTTT.